The clone carrying this T cell receptor beta chain was found many times. Its target is not known. The record originates from a study of breast tumors, draining lymph nodes, adjacent tissues. Germline CDR1 reads MNHEY; CDR2 reads SMNVEV (reference sequence). The ends lost 4 bases at V and 7 bases at J; junction bases unmatched: 9. The CDR3 covers 14 residues. The lymph nodes were axillary draining lymph nodes from breast cancer patients. TCRdb called the multiplex PCR reads again in MiXCR, with one record for every CDR3 protein. The data hold approximately 130,000 distinct CDR3 sequences, with around 22% observed a single time. Study results and limitations: Compared with lymph nodes, tumors were less diverse; compared with nontumor tissue, more.

The chain employs TRBV27 and TRBJ2-5; 7 nucleotides agree with TRBD1. The sequenced sample consisted of axillary lymph node tissue. The TCR was taken from a female donor with breast cancer. Some clones in this sample may be carry-over from other donors' samples. CDR3 loop: CASSSTGTTGTQYF. The CDR3 DNA reads as TGTGCCAGCAGTTCGACAGGGACCACAGGGACCCAGTACTTC.